Listed below are T cell receptor beta chains from one sample, sequenced in a study of blood T cells in healthy people across ages. MiXCR, run by TCRdb on the 5' RACE reads, gives a single entry per CDR3 protein. Seen here are 500,000 to 600,000 distinct CDR3 sequences, roughly 29% observed once, and the top ten hold less than 20%. Sequencing was carried out using blood. The receptor source for this set is a woman between 65 and 79 years old in good health. Each CDR3 is given with its conserved first and last residue. The D gene is left open where the match is weak. Rows may omit the clone size; those that give it use once, few, many or a size class.

cdr3_aa cdr3_nt v_call clone_size j_call d_call
CASSKVGATLKGEQFF TGTGCCAGCAGCAAAGTGGGGGCTACCCTGAAAGGTGAGCAGTTCTTC TRBV21-1 few TRBJ2-1 .
CSAPGRMDRDEQFF TGCAGTGCTCCCGGGAGGATGGACCGGGATGAGCAGTTCTTC TRBV20-1 . TRBJ2-1 TRBD2
CASSFRGGDTGELFF TGTGCCAGCAGTTTCAGGGGAGGGGACACCGGGGAGCTGTTTTTT TRBV12-3/TRBV12-4 few TRBJ2-2 .
CASSLRGASYNEQFF TGTGCCAGCAGTTTACGGGGGGCTTCCTACAATGAGCAGTTCTTC TRBV12-3/TRBV12-4 many TRBJ2-1 .
CASSYGNGMAQFF TGTGCCAGCAGTTACGGCAACGGGATGGCTCAGTTCTTC TRBV27 . TRBJ2-1 .
CASHTESTDTQYF TGCGCCAGCCACACCGAAAGCACAGATACGCAGTATTTT TRBV23-1 . TRBJ2-3 .
CASSYRASLLMNTEAFF TGTGCCAGCAGTTATCGGGCGTCTTTACTAATGAACACTGAAGCTTTCTTT TRBV6-5 once TRBJ1-1 .
CASSSADRGTYEQYF TGTGCCAGCAGTTCCGCGGACAGGGGGACCTACGAGCAGTACTTC TRBV7-9 many TRBJ2-7 TRBD1
CASSSTGASNEKLFF TGTGCCAGCAGTTCAACAGGGGCGTCTAATGAAAAACTGTTTTTT TRBV3-1 few TRBJ1-4 TRBD1
CASSQGLARETQYF TGCGCCAGCAGCCAAGGACTAGCGCGAGAGACCCAGTACTTC TRBV5-1 few TRBJ2-5 TRBD2
CASSKGDGRGDEQYF TGTGCCAGCAGCAAAGGGGACGGTAGGGGCGACGAGCAGTACTTC TRBV21-1 few TRBJ2-7 .
CSARKGLGGGEQYF TGCAGTGCTAGAAAGGGCCTTGGGGGTGGCGAGCAGTACTTC TRBV20-1 . TRBJ2-7 .
CSARLTGGRDTQYF TGCAGTGCTCGTCTTACGGGGGGGAGGGATACGCAGTATTTT TRBV20-1 few TRBJ2-3 TRBD2
CAISESQAYNEQFF TGTGCCATCAGTGAGTCCCAGGCCTACAATGAGCAGTTCTTC TRBV10-3 . TRBJ2-1 .
CASSQDQVGYTF TGTGCCAGCAGCCAAGATCAGGTTGGCTACACCTTC TRBV3-1 few TRBJ1-2 .
CSVEDLPGTGGLNYGYTF TGCAGCGTTGAAGATCTTCCAGGGACAGGGGGGCTTAACTATGGCTACACCTTC TRBV29-1 . TRBJ1-2 TRBD1
CASSLKAVSNGYTF TGTGCCAGCAGCTTAAAGGCAGTCTCCAATGGCTACACCTTC TRBV7-9 . TRBJ1-2 .
CASGLADRETQYF TGTGCTAGTGGTCTCGCTGACAGGGAGACCCAGTACTTC TRBV12-5 few TRBJ2-5 .
CASSQLGGQVGEAFF TGTGCCAGCAGCCAGTTAGGGGGACAGGTGGGTGAAGCTTTCTTT TRBV14 . TRBJ1-1 TRBD1
CASSFPGQGIDEQFF TGTGCCAGCAGTTTTCCGGGACAGGGGATTGATGAGCAGTTCTTC TRBV27 . TRBJ2-1 TRBD1
CSASPGLPTSTDTQYF TGCAGTGCTAGTCCCGGACTACCGACTAGCACAGATACGCAGTATTTT TRBV20-1 . TRBJ2-3 .
CAGKGQDQETQHF TGTGCCGGAAAGGGACAGGATCAAGAGACCCAGCACTTC TRBV18 . TRBJ2-5 TRBD1
CASSRQGPEAFF TGTGCCAGCAGCCGACAGGGGCCGGAAGCTTTCTTT TRBV7-9 . TRBJ1-1 TRBD1
CASSLGPSDSPFHF TGCGCCAGCAGCTTAGGGCCCTCCGATTCACCCTTCCACTTT TRBV5-1 . TRBJ1-6 .
CASSQVNRGGTEAFF TGCGCCAGCAGCCAAGTTAACAGGGGGGGAACTGAAGCTTTCTTT TRBV4-3 few TRBJ1-1 TRBD1